This section outlines one TCR beta chain sequence together with its context. Its antigen is undetermined. The data were obtained in a study of molecular identifiers for immune sequencing clone quantification. Whole-study results and caveats: A shared barcode on identical TCR molecules could lead to underestimated sizes for highly expanded clones.

Naive CD8 T cells underwent sorting with the CD8+CD4-CCR7+CD45RA+ definition. V lost 5 bases, J lost 5 bases, and 9 bases stayed unmatched. The germline gives CDR1 MDHEN, CDR2 SYDVKM. This CDR3 is built from 15 residues. Previously described methods and listed TCR primers were employed for the bulk TCR libraries. Via MiXCR, TCRdb re-called the PCR reads, giving one row per CDR3 protein. The data show 490,000 or so distinct CDR3 sequences, 25% seen once. The rearrangement links TRBV28 to TRBJ2-3; TRBD2 matches at 8 bases. This sequence originates from a human donor in good health. Some libraries in this study had Jurkat cell RNA spiked in. Input material: naive CD8+ T cells from blood, with Jurkat cell RNA spiked in. Specified subset: FACS-sorted CD8+CD4-CCR7+CD45RA+ naive T cells. The CDR3 bases are TGTGCCAGCAGTGTGAGCGGGCTAGCGGGAGATACGCAGTATTTT. Residues: CASSVSGLAGDTQYF. Using reference TRBV28 and TRBJ2-3 for the parts outside the CDR3, the full variable domain is DVKVTQSSRYLVKRTGEKVFLECVQDMDHENMFWYRQDPGLGLRLIYFSYDVKMKEKGDIPEGYSVSREKKERFSLILESASTNQTSMYLCASSVSGLAGDTQYFGPGTRLTVL.